A single sample gave rise to the 23 T cell receptor beta chains below, sequenced in a study of spatial heterogeneity in lung cancer. Regarding the study as a whole: Counts of expanded intratumoral alpha and beta TCRs tracked tumor mutation counts.

As for time point: sample taken at primary tumor resection. For these TCRs, the target antigens are not known. TCRdb processed the 5' RACE reads anew with MiXCR; each CDR3 protein has one entry. The sample includes roughly 18,000 distinct CDR3 sequences, roughly 5.8% of them seen just once. This sample comprised lung tumor tissue, obtained at surgery. These receptors all come from a female donor with early-stage non-small cell lung cancer.

This clonotype counts as medium-sized (0.01 to 0.1%). The V and J genes are TRBV20-1 and TRBJ1-4, with D possibly TRBD1 on 5 matching bases. V gave up 2 bases and J gave up 5 bases, with 12 bases separating them. The length of the CDR3 is 14 residues. Germline loops: CDR1 DFQATT, CDR2 SNEGSKA (reference sequence). CDR3 loop: CSARMPGLNEKLFF. The CDR3 coding sequence is TGCAGTGCTAGAATGCCGGGACTCAATGAAAAACTGTTTTTT.

This clonotype was seen a handful of times. The chain joins TRBV12-3 or TRBV12-4 to TRBJ2-1; 8 bases match TRBD2. The ends lost 5 bases at V and 2 bases at J; junction bases unmatched: 5. This CDR3 has 15 amino acids. CDR3 amino acids: CASSPRLAPYNEQFF. CDR3 DNA: TGTGCCAGCAGTCCCCGACTAGCGCCCTACAATGAGCAGTTCTTC.

By share of the sample, this clonotype is medium-sized. The chain has TRBV29-1 and TRBJ2-5, with unresolved D. The CDR3 extends over 14 amino acids. Germline V gene sequence: CDR1 SQVTM, CDR2 ANQGSEA. V lost 4 bases to trimming and J lost 1 base, with 13 bases between them. The CDR3 DNA reads TGCAGCGTTGGTAGCTTGAGATTCCAAGAGACCCAGTACTTC. Amino acid sequence: CSVGSLRFQETQYF.

This clonotype has a count of ten or more. The chain combines TRBV7-9 with TRBJ1-4; D ambiguous. Between the trimmed V and J ends, which lost 1 base and 4 bases, there was a span of 10 bases. This CDR3 has 15 amino acids. Germline loops: CDR1 SEHNR, CDR2 FQNEAQ (reference sequence). CDR3 in amino acids: CASSLDLGVNEKLFF. Written as DNA, the CDR3 is TGTGCCAGCAGCTTAGATCTCGGAGTTAATGAAAAACTGTTTTTT.

This clonotype has just a few counts. In DNA form, the CDR3 reads TGCAGCGGGGACGACGGGTACACTGAAGCTTTCTTT. Amino acid sequence: CSGDDGYTEAFF. This chain links TRBV29-1 with TRBJ1-1, with D perhaps matching TRBD1 (5 bases). The CDR3 covers 12 residues. Trimming stripped 7 bases from V and 3 bases from J, with 12 bases between. Germline CDR1 is SQVTM and CDR2 is ANQGSEA. The complete variable domain, with remaining parts taken from reference TRBV29-1 and TRBJ1-1, reads SAVISQKPSRDICQRGTSLTIQCQVDSQVTMMFWYRQQPGQSLTLIATANQGSEATYESGFVIDKFPISRPNLTFSTLTVSNMSPEDSSIYLCSGDDGYTEAFFGQGTRLTVV.

The chain carries TRBV12-5 and TRBJ2-6; D not certain. Deletions cut 7 bases from V and 0 bases from J, with 4 bases between. The length of the CDR3 is 13 residues. Germline values: CDR1 LGHNT, CDR2 FRNRAP. CDR3 coding DNA: TGTGCTAGTGCCACCTCTGGGGCCAACGTCCTGACTTTC. It is translated as CASATSGANVLTF.

This clonotype was detected ten times or more. This chain joins TRBV20-1 and TRBJ2-6, with a possible D match to TRBD1 (6 bases). Trimming pared 1 base from V and 3 bases from J, leaving 7 bases between. The CDR3 runs 14 residues. CDR1 is DFQATT, CDR2 SNEGSKA, per germline (reference sequence). The CDR3 sequence: CSARAGDGANVLTF. CDR3 nucleotides: TGCAGTGCTAGAGCAGGGGATGGGGCCAACGTCCTGACTTTC.

This clonotype is termed medium-sized. This chain uses TRBV2 with TRBJ1-5; maybe TRBD1 (5 bases). The V end lost 4 bases, the J end lost 7 bases, and 14 bases lay between the germline ends. The germline CDR1 and CDR2 sequences are SNHLY and FYNNEI. This CDR3 is 14 amino acids long. The CDR3 here is CASSVGGVKQPQHF. The CDR3 DNA is TGTGCCAGCAGTGTAGGAGGGGTGAAGCAGCCCCAGCATTTT.

In its sample, this clonotype was seen a few times. This chain links TRBV11-2 with TRBJ2-3; 10 bases agree with TRBD2. This CDR3 has 16 amino acids. The germline gives CDR1 SGHAT, CDR2 FQNNGV. V gave up 7 bases and J gave up 3 bases; unmatched junction bases: 10. The CDR3 sequence is CASTEFSGRRTDTQYF. The CDR3 nucleotides are TGTGCCAGCACCGAATTTAGCGGGAGGAGGACAGATACGCAGTATTTT.

This clonotype was observed many times. The gene calls are TRBV5-1 and TRBJ1-2; D might be TRBD1 (5 bases). The germline V and J ends were trimmed by 4 bases and 6 bases, with 19 bases remaining between them. CDR1 SGHRS and CDR2 YFSETQ come from the germline V gene. The CDR3 has 15 residues. The DNA for the CDR3 is TGCGCCAGCAGCCGGGCCCCAGGCTCGGGGGATGGCTACACCTTC. Translated: CASSRAPGSGDGYTF. The variable domain in full, completed from reference TRBV5-1 and TRBJ1-2, reads KAGVTQTPRYLIKTRGQQVTLSCSPISGHRSVSWYQQTPGQGLQFLFEYFSETQRNKGNFPGRFSGRQFSNSRSEMNVSTLELGDSALYLCASSRAPGSGDGYTFGSGTRLTVV.

This clonotype was counted at least ten times. The V and J genes are TRBV20-1 and TRBJ2-1, with 9 bases aligning to TRBD2. After removal of 5 bases from V and 4 bases from J, the junction contained 15 bases not matched to a gene. This CDR3 has 17 amino acids. CDR1 is DFQATT, CDR2 SNEGSKA, per germline (reference sequence). As DNA, the CDR3 is TGCAGTGCTTCCGAGGATGGGACTAGCAGTTTTTACAATGAGCAGTTCTTC. Translating it yields CSASEDGTSSFYNEQFF.

There are many counts of this clonotype. The CDR3 nucleotides read TGTGCCAGCAGTCAGCAGGGGGTGGTTGAAAAACTGTTTTTT. It is translated as CASSQQGVVEKLFF. This chain uses TRBV7-9 with TRBJ1-4, with 7 bases fitting TRBD1. The length of the CDR3 is 14 residues. Unmatched junction bases numbered 8, after V lost 6 bases and J lost 7 bases. Germline loops: CDR1 SEHNR, CDR2 FQNEAQ (reference sequence).

This clonotype showed up many times. The chain joins TRBV5-1 to TRBJ2-5, with 9 bases lining up with TRBD2. The CDR3 has 15 residues. The germline V gene encodes CDR1 SGHRS and CDR2 YFSETQ. V lost 5 bases to trimming and J lost 2 bases; unmatched junction nucleotides: 7. The CDR3 DNA sequence: TGCGCCAGCAGGCCTAGCGGGACTTCACAAGAGACCCAGTACTTC. This translates into CASRPSGTSQETQYF.

This clonotype was detected ten times or more. The V and J genes are TRBV24-1 and TRBJ2-3; 14 bases are a match to TRBD2. There are 17 residues in the CDR3. In germline, CDR1 is KGHDR, CDR2 SFDVKD. After removal of 9 bases from V and 2 bases from J, the junction contained 9 bases not matched to a gene. The CDR3 protein is CATPGLAGEGDTDTQYF. The DNA for the CDR3 is TGTGCCACCCCGGGACTAGCGGGAGAGGGAGACACAGATACGCAGTATTTT.

This clonotype was found many times. The chain links TRBV5-1 to TRBJ2-2; TRBD2 aligns across 7 bases. This CDR3 has 16 residues. Trimming cost V 3 bases and J 5 bases; bases outside gene matches: 10. The germline V gene has CDR1 SGHRS and CDR2 YFSETQ. Here the CDR3 DNA reads TGCGCCAGCAGCTGGTTCGGGAGGAGCGGGACCGGGGAGCTGTTTTTT. Translated: CASSWFGRSGTGELFF.

The rearrangement links TRBV4-2 to TRBJ1-4, with a tentative D call TRBD1 (6 bases). The germline gives CDR1 LGHNA, CDR2 YNFKEQ. This CDR3 is built from 16 residues. V gave up 3 bases and J gave up 7 bases, with 18 bases separating them. DNA of the CDR3: TGTGCCAGCAGCCAGGGGAAACAGGGCCGGAGTGAAAAACTGTTTTTT. Translated: CASSQGKQGRSEKLFF.

This clonotype has ten or more counts. This chain joins TRBV28 and TRBJ2-7; the D gene is possibly TRBD2 (6 bases). Trimming cost V 7 bases and J 7 bases, with 17 bases left between them. Per germline, CDR1 MDHEN and CDR2 SYDVKM. The CDR3 sequence is 13 residues long. The CDR3, as DNA: TGTGCCAGCACCCCCGGGACTGATCGGGAGCAGTACTTC. This translates into CASTPGTDREQYF.

This clonotype was observed at least ten times. The CDR3: CASSLTRTEAFF. CDR3 DNA: TGTGCCAGCAGTCTTACTCGGACTGAAGCTTTCTTT. The chain combines TRBV3-1 with TRBJ1-1; D ambiguous. Trimming removed 6 bases at V and 5 bases at J, with 10 bases between. This CDR3 contains 12 residues. Germline CDR1 is LGHDT and CDR2 is YNNKEL (reference sequence). Drawing the rest from reference TRBV3-1 and TRBJ1-1, the complete variable domain is DTAVSQTPKYLVTQMGNDKSIKCEQNLGHDTMYWYKQDSKKFLKIMFSYNNKELIINETVPNRFSPKSPDKAHLNLHINSLELGDSAVYFCASSLTRTEAFFGQGTRLTVV.

CDR3 in DNA: TGTGCCATCAGTCCAGGGACAGGGCTGAACGAGCAGTACTTC. Amino acid sequence: CAISPGTGLNEQYF. The V call is TRBV10-3, the J call TRBJ2-7; 9 bases fit TRBD1. Germline V CDR1 and CDR2: ENHRY, SYGVKD. The CDR3 consists of 14 residues. Unmatched junction bases numbered 7, after V lost 5 bases and J lost 5 bases.

This clonotype was seen at least ten times. The J gene is TRBJ2-7, the V gene TRBV4-2; maybe TRBD1 (5 bases). In germline, CDR1 is LGHNA, CDR2 YNFKEQ. The CDR3 is made up of 15 amino acids. The V gene lost 0 bases and the J gene lost 4 bases, with 13 bases spanning the gap. The CDR3 DNA reads as TGTGCCAGCAGCCAAGACCAGGGAATCTTTTACGAGCAGTACTTC. It codes for CASSQDQGIFYEQYF.

This clonotype was recorded a few times. A much larger clone lies one base from this, so it may be a read error. The CDR3 DNA reads TGTGACAGATCGGGGTCGAACACCGGGGAGCTGTTTTTT. Its translation is CDRSGSNTGELFF. V is TRBV7-9 and J is TRBJ2-2; perhaps TRBD2 as D (5 bases). This CDR3 contains 13 residues. The V gene's germline CDR1 is SEHNR and CDR2 FQNEAQ (reference sequence).

This clonotype qualifies as medium-sized. The genes are TRBV6-1 and TRBJ2-7; 11 bases map to TRBD2. The trim removed 6 bases at V and 5 bases at J, leaving 9 bases unmatched. The CDR3 has 15 residues. Germline V gene sequence: CDR1 MNHNS, CDR2 SASEGT. The CDR3, as DNA: TGTGCCAGCAGCTCAGGGCTAGCGGGAGGTAACGAGCAGTACTTC. Amino acids: CASSSGLAGGNEQYF.

In this sample, this clonotype turned up a few times. The chain recombines TRBV14 with TRBJ1-2, with TRBD1 matching over 8 bases. The junction had 14 bases not matched to a gene; V was cut back by 4 bases and J by 4 bases. The CDR3 contains 17 residues. Germline values: CDR1 SGHDN, CDR2 FVKESK. CDR3 DNA: TGTGCCAGCAGCCTAGGGACAGGCCCAGCCCTACTCTATGGCTACACCTTC. Protein: CASSLGTGPALLYGYTF.